The entry below gives a single TCR beta chain sequence along with its context. Its target is unknown. This entry comes from a study of CD8 T cells in ankylosing spondylitis. Findings and limits, study-wide: Clones tied to disease were said to be significantly enriched in matched ankylosing spondylitis synovial fluid. Apparently characteristic of ankylosing spondylitis blood was a TCR beta motif (eight highly homologous variants). Some motif variants had been reported before (in reactive arthritis synovial fluid and blood).

As the method for making TCR beta libraries, quantitative 5'-RACE with molecular barcodes was used. MiXCR, applied by TCRdb to the 5' RACE reads, yields one record per CDR3 protein. Of under 550,000 distinct CDR3 sequences in the sample, roughly a quarter are singletons; the top ten hold roughly 1%. Germline-derived CDR1 and CDR2 are MNHEY and SVGAGI. V lost 0 bases and J 2 bases, leaving 7 bases between the germline ends. This CDR3 comprises 14 residues. The sequence was collected from a male donor with ankylosing spondylitis. The sample consisted of blood, either unsorted or a sorted T cell fraction (not recorded which). The rearrangement uses TRBV6-5 and TRBJ2-5, with D unclear. The CDR3 spells CASSYSILQETQYF. The DNA of the CDR3 is TGTGCCAGCAGTTACTCCATTCTTCAAGAGACCCAGTACTTC.